These T cell receptor beta chains were read from a single sample in a study of Graves' ophthalmopathy and Graves' hyperthyroidism. TCRdb fed the multiplex PCR reads into MiXCR, producing one record per CDR3 protein. The sample holds about 550,000 distinct CDR3 sequences, under 40% seen once. The sample comprised peripheral blood or thyroid tissue (not recorded which). These receptors were collected from an adult man with Graves' hyperthyroidism. CDR3s leave out the opening cysteine and the closing phenylalanine or tryptophan.

>TRBV5-1
ASSWSRDRVGQETQY
>TRBV10-2
ASNEQGFSTEAF
>TRBV7-2
ASSRRTGTQKLF
>TRBV19
ASSKRPQGASPGSPLH
>TRBV28
ASGIDRDGNQPQH
>TRBV7-8
ASSPPRRLQGSGNTIY
>TRBV10-3
AISPGSSGNTIY
>TRBV5-6
ASSLGAGQRTYEQY
>TRBV5-1
ASSLAGATSPLH
>TRBV18
ASSPPAGVRYGYT
>TRBV5-5
ASSLGRYSGNTIY
>TRBV6-6
ASTPKWGTNEKLF
>TRBV5-1
ASSFSSWAGGTYEQY
>TRBV6-5
ASSRGTGTGNTIY
>TRBV12-5
ASGLLADLYSNQPQH
>TRBV5-1
ASSPGTGIYGYT
>TRBV7-9
ASSTPPRRNSYEQY
>TRBV12-3/TRBV12-4
ASSFGAGVGYEQY
>TRBV6-4
ASSDPTGAGANVLT
>TRBV29-1
SGSSGRSETQY
>TRBV7-9
ASSLTRVGTEAF
>TRBV7-9
ASSLSLTGIEAF
>TRBV28
ASSLIGGGQPQH
>TRBV2
ATSPPPGEDNEKLF
>TRBV7-2
ASSLTQGHRREQY
>TRBV19
ASSINKEAQY
>TRBV6-5
ASKGDATNEKLF
>TRBV7-2
ASRRTSGSWETQY
>TRBV12-3/TRBV12-4
ASSLSGGCGYT
>TRBV6-5
ASSETVNTEAF
>TRBV19
ASSIPTGGTTEAF
>TRBV7-9
ASRLAGVRHEQF
>TRBV10-3
AISDGTGYTGYEQY
>TRBV7-2
ASSTGQGGIGETQY
>TRBV7-9
ASSQVGSGPNSYEQY
>TRBV2
ASSVTWAVNTEAF
>TRBV2
ASSATTGHNEQF
>TRBV24-1
ATRDRLGNQPQH
>TRBV9
ASSVDGKPPYEQY
>TRBV10-1
ASSEAGGRYGYT
>TRBV20-1
SARGGNTGELF
>TRBV24-1
ASSARAPGTGELF
>TRBV29-1
SLDFPSSYEQY
>TRBV2
ASSGAALGYGYT
>TRBV29-1
SATAYRHNGHNEQF